This T cell receptor beta chain was identified during a study of blood T cell repertoires in COVID-19. TCRdb's table, derived via immunoSEQ multiplex PCR, lists solely in-frame clones and lacks some. The sample has under 300,000 clones, around 88% seen once. CDR1 is MNHEY, CDR2 SMNVEV, per germline (reference sequence). The CDR3 runs 16 residues. With 4 bases clipped from V and 11 bases from J, the junction kept 16 bases outside the gene matches. The chain couples TRBV27 to TRBJ1-1; the match to TRBD1 covers 10 bases. The specimen sequenced was PBMCs or T cells enriched from blood (not recorded which). This receptor was taken from a man in his forties who had recovered from COVID-19. The CDR3 loop is CASSSPWTGGIRGAFF. DNA for the CDR3: TGTGCCAGCAGTTCCCCATGGACAGGGGGTATCCGAGGGGCTTTCTTT.